This T cell receptor (beta chain) stems from a study of blood T cell repertoires in COVID-19. This table comes from immunoSEQ multiplex PCR, and its TCRdb copy is limited to in-frame clones, with some not included. The sample has more than 75,000 clones, around nine tenths seen once. CDR3 length: 12 amino acids. V was cut by 7 bases and J by 4 bases, with 8 bases left in between. Germline V gene lookup returns CDR1 MDHEN and CDR2 SYDVKM. Sequenced: peripheral blood. This receptor was taken from a man aged 25 to 40 with acute or convalescent COVID-19. The V gene is TRBV28, the J gene TRBJ2-1; possible D gene TRBD1, 5 bases. The DNA for the CDR3 is TGTGCCAGCAATACAGGTTACAATGAGCAGTTCTTC. It is translated as CASNTGYNEQFF.